The TCR beta chain under discussion was sequenced for a study of early T cells in non-severe SARS-CoV-2 infection. Study-wide points: Private and CD4 specificities were missed by VDJdb matching, which favored anti-spike CD8 responses.

Individual cDNA molecules were tagged with unique molecular identifiers, the study reported. One entry per CDR3 protein, called by TCRdb with MiXCR from the 5' RACE reads. The table includes approximately 90,000 distinct CDR3 sequences, over 9.5% detected once. V was shortened by 3 bases and J by 8 bases, with 18 bases between the two germline ends. The germline CDR1 and CDR2 sequences are LNHDA and SQIVND (reference sequence). The CDR3 loop spans 15 amino acids. This clonotype was detected many times. Antigen: not known. The clonotype originates from an adult who was a healthcare worker with PCR-confirmed SARS-CoV-2 infection or an uninfected control (not recorded which). Sequenced material: whole blood, taken at baseline. This chain connects TRBV19 to TRBJ2-3, with unresolved D. The CDR3 sequence: CASSIGGGVLGTQYF. DNA of the CDR3: TGTGCCAGTAGTATTGGCGGTGGAGTCCTAGGTACGCAGTATTTT.